This T cell receptor beta chain was obtained from a study of blood T cell repertoires in COVID-19. Study at large: The origin of the acute and convalescent COVID-19 samples was the United States, Italy and Spain.

The CDR3 runs 13 residues. Per the germline V gene, CDR1 is ENHRY and CDR2 is SYGVKD. Trimming left V 3 bases short and J 6 bases short, with 12 bases between. In the original analysis: How many nucleated cells were present was estimated from reference gene primer amplification. The repertoire was sequenced with immunoSEQ multiplex PCR; TCRdb's copy has only in-frame clones and lacks some. The DNA gave D and trimming, while V, J and clone size come from that table. There are about 43,000 clones in the sample; approximately 87% occur only once, and about 4.7% lies in the top ten. V gene TRBV10-3 combines with J gene TRBJ2-7; tentatively, D is TRBD1 (5 bases). The origin of this receptor is a human donor in a cohort sampled during active COVID-19. The material sequenced was peripheral blood. The CDR3 loop reads CAISESGSVEQYF. Here the CDR3 DNA reads TGTGCCATCAGTGAATCAGGGTCGGTCGAGCAGTACTTC.